This TCR beta chain was recovered during a study of type 1 and type 2 diabetes patients. The germline V gene encodes CDR1 LNHDA and CDR2 SQIVND (reference sequence). This CDR3 region has 14 residues. Losses at the gene ends were 7 bases for V and 6 bases for J; bases not matched to a gene: 8. PCR was run on genomic DNA. The TCR beta CDR3 region was amplified using 30 forward and 13 reverse primers. TCRdb re-derived calls from the multiplex PCR reads in MiXCR, one entry per CDR3 protein. This sample has more than 250,000 distinct CDR3 sequences; 40% to 50% occur once, and the top ten carry approximately 14%. This clonotype was picked up a small number of times.

The sample consisted of peripheral blood mononuclear cells (PBMCs). The origin of this receptor is a man younger than 30 with type 2 diabetes. The chain employs TRBV19 and TRBJ2-1; 8 bases agree with TRBD2. The CDR3 is CASNWGSGVNEQFF. DNA for the CDR3: TGTGCCAGTAACTGGGGTAGCGGGGTCAATGAGCAGTTCTTC.